Below are 2 T cell receptor beta chains sequenced from a single sample in a study of T-cell memory formation after mild COVID-19. MiXCR, applied by TCRdb to the 5' RACE reads, yields one record per CDR3 protein. Of about 440,000 distinct CDR3 sequences detected, about 19% appear once; the ten largest clones hold 7.5% to 9.5%. The sample taken for sequencing was PBMCs or a T cell subset sorted from them (not recorded which). The receptors were sampled from an adult woman who had mild COVID-19 (a few samples of this study predate the infection). Cell type and time point are not known.

The chain couples TRBV7-6 to TRBJ2-3, with 10 positions matching TRBD2. Per germline, CDR1 SGHVS and CDR2 FNYEAQ. The V gene end was trimmed by 4 bases and the J gene end by 9 bases; junction bases not matched to a gene: 13. The CDR3 consists of 16 residues. CDR3 region: CASSSYGTSERETQYF. CDR3 in DNA: TGTGCCAGCAGCTCGTACGGGACTAGCGAACGAGAGACGCAGTATTTT.

The V and J genes are TRBV5-1 and TRBJ1-5; D is perhaps TRBD1 (5 bases). Trimming stripped 2 bases from V and 5 bases from J, with 14 bases between. CDR3 size: 15 residues. Germline V lookup: CDR1 SGHRS, CDR2 YFSETQ. CDR3 sequence: CASSLAGTWDQPQHF. The CDR3 coding sequence is TGCGCCAGCAGCTTAGCCGGGACTTGGGATCAGCCCCAGCATTTT.